The sequence of this TCR beta chain was determined in a study of blood T cell repertoires in COVID-19. In the study overall: The origin of the acute and convalescent COVID-19 samples was the United States, Italy and Spain. PBMCs, B-cell-depleted T cells, or T cells were the source of the cDNA or gDNA that made up the material.

Source study methods: From reference gene primer amplification, estimates of nucleated cell counts were derived. The assay was immunoSEQ multiplex PCR, and TCRdb's table has in-frame clones only and misses some. Clone size and the V and J calls come from that table; the DNA yielded D and trimming. The data contain about 76,000 clones, about 88% of them singletons. V lost 0 bases and J lost 1, with 7 bases in between. CDR1 SGDLS and CDR2 YYNGEE come from the germline V gene. The CDR3 is 14 amino acids. This sequence was found in a human donor in a cohort sampled during active COVID-19. The sequenced material came from peripheral blood. V usage is TRBV9 and J usage is TRBJ1-1; no definite D call. The DNA of the CDR3 is TGTGCCAGCAGCGTAGTCAGCGGGAACACTGAAGCTTTCTTT. Protein product: CASSVVSGNTEAFF.